This T cell receptor beta chain was identified during a study of CD8 T cells in Susac syndrome. Age- and sex-matched healthy donors served as the control group. The authors reverse transcribed roughly 0.5 to 1 ug RNA with random hexamers. By means of immunoSEQ multiplex PCR, TCR beta CDR3 spanning 54 Vbeta and 13 Jbeta underwent amplification. A single record per CDR3 protein comes from TCRdb applying MiXCR to the immunoSEQ multiplex PCR reads. The data show around 150,000 distinct CDR3 sequences, with around 96% seen just once and 0.14% held by the top ten. Sequencing used CD4+ T cells from PBMCs. This receptor was identified in a human donor in good health.

The CDR3 DNA is TGTGCCAGCAGCTTAGCACGCAGGGGGGACTATGGCTACACCTTC. Protein: CASSLARRGDYGYTF. The V call is TRBV7-2, the J call TRBJ1-2; 7 bases map to TRBD1. V was clipped by 0 bases and J by 3 bases; unmatched bases: 4. The CDR3 is made up of 15 amino acids. Germline CDR1 and CDR2: SGHTA and FQGNSA.